This T cell receptor (beta chain) was observed in a study of T cell repertoires in cytomegalovirus infection (dated by TCRdb to about 2019). Turning to the overall study: Recently identified HLA-C-restricted CMV epitopes, whose presentation resists viral immunomodulation, were targeted by peptide stimulations together with well-studied HLA-B-restricted epitopes. Donor HLA type was relevant to the analysis, as public TCR beta signatures indicated carriage of CMV infection together with the matching HLA type. The paper's findings and limits, for the study overall: The ex vivo response was dominated by HLA-C-restricted CMV-specific TCR beta clonotypes, which also provided the single most frequent clonotype in two of eight donors. In both this cohort and an independent roughly 350-donor cohort, the cumulative frequency of public TCR beta family members distinguished carriers of CMV infection plus the relevant HLA type.

The treatment or condition label of this sample denotes: in vitro stimulation with specific CMV peptide epitopes to enrich CMV-specific T cells. As for this clonotype: The antigen this receptor binds is unknown. Base qualities are missing; no much larger clone stands one base away.

Trimming removed 5 bases from V and 2 bases from J, leaving 15 bases between the germline ends. Per the germline V gene (reference sequence), MNHEY is the CDR1 and SMNVEV is the CDR2. The CDR3 holds 15 amino acids from the cysteine to the phenylalanine. CDR3 DNA only is kept here, 45 bases in frame from base 1. Sequenced using an Illumina HiSeq 1500. The raw public reads went through TCRdb reprocessing: fastp at Q25, MiXCR clone calling, in-frame beta chains kept. For every CDR3 protein sequence, its rows merge into one entry that carries the most common genes and DNA. This sample holds roughly 920,000 distinct CDR3 sequences; around 32% were observed only once. The ten largest clones take up around 15% of the sample.

This receptor was identified in a human donor in good health (CMV status not recorded). Some clones in this sample may be carry-over from other donors' samples. The specimen was cultured CD8+ T cells from PBMCs, collected from culture after CMV antigen stimulation. The chain is assembled from TRBV27 and TRBJ1-2; the D gene is possibly TRBD1, with 5 bases matching. The nucleotide sequence is given as TGTGCCAGCAGTGGGGCCCTTGGTAGGAACTATGGCTACACCTTC. The encoded protein is CASSGALGRNYGYTF.